Listed below are T cell receptor beta chains from one sample, sequenced in a study of T cell repertoires in aging, cancer and after chemotherapy. TCRdb recomputed calls from the multiplex PCR reads with MiXCR, one row per CDR3 protein. The table lists 3,500 to 5,000 distinct CDR3 sequences, around 26% of them singletons. The sequencing sample was made of blood. The receptors were gathered from a human donor with a blood cancer. CDR3s include the opening cysteine and the closing phenylalanine or tryptophan. A D gene is named only where the DNA matches it firmly. A clone size is listed for some rows: how often the clone was seen (once, few, many), or a class if it is expanded.

j_gene | len | abundance | d_gene | v_gene | CDR3nt | CDR3aa
TRBJ2-1 | 18 | - | TRBD2 | TRBV30 | TGTGCCTGGAAACGGGGTAGCGGGAGAGGGGGGGCCATCAATGAGCAGTTCTTC | CAWKRGSGRGGAINEQFF
TRBJ2-1 | 16 | medium-sized | TRBD1 | TRBV11-3 | TGTGCCAGCAGCCCCACATCCGGGACAGCCTACAATGAGCAGTTCTTC | CASSPTSGTAYNEQFF
TRBJ2-5 | 18 | - | TRBD2 | TRBV18 | TGTGCCAGCTCACCTCTAGCGGGGGGAGGAATCGGCCAAGAGACCCAGTACTTC | CASSPLAGGGIGQETQYF
TRBJ1-1 | 13 | medium-sized | - | TRBV12-3/TRBV12-4 | TGTGCCAGCAGTTTAGTATGGAACACTGAAGCTTTCTTT | CASSLVWNTEAFF
TRBJ2-5 | 14 | few | TRBD2 | TRBV7-9 | TGTGCCAGCACTCAGGACGAAAGACTAGCCACCCAGTACTTC | CASTQDERLATQYF
TRBJ2-7 | 13 | few | - | TRBV5-5 | TGTGCCAGCAGCTTGGTGCTAGCCGGCGTGCAGTACTTC | CASSLVLAGVQYF
TRBJ1-2 | 14 | - | - | TRBV6-6 | TGTGCCAGCACCCCCATAAGAGGGGGCTATGGCTACACCTTC | CASTPIRGGYGYTF
TRBJ2-1 | 17 | medium-sized | TRBD2 | TRBV19 | TGTGCCAGTAGTATGATCGGTCTAGCGGGAGCAAACAATGAGCAGTTCTTC | CASSMIGLAGANNEQFF
TRBJ1-5 | 15 | medium-sized | - | TRBV6-5 | TGTGCCAGCAGTTACTCCCAGACCAAGGGACAGCCCCAGCATTTT | CASSYSQTKGQPQHF
TRBJ1-1 | 14 | few | - | TRBV7-9 | TGTGCCAGCAGCTTAGATGGGGTGGGCACTGAAGCTTTCTTT | CASSLDGVGTEAFF
TRBJ2-1 | 11 | - | - | TRBV5-4 | TGTGCCAGCAGTCATTACAATGAGCAGTTCTTC | CASSHYNEQFF
TRBJ2-3 | 15 | few | - | TRBV6-1 | TGTGCCAGCACCGTGGGAGGGGGTAGCCCAGATACGCAGTATTTT | CASTVGGGSPDTQYF
TRBJ2-3 | 14 | - | - | TRBV19 | TGTGCAGCGACGTCGGGAGAGGGAACAGATACGCAGTATTTT | CAATSGEGTDTQYF
TRBJ1-1 | 13 | - | - | TRBV12-3/TRBV12-4 | TGTGCCAGCACCTTGGACGCGAACACTGAAGCTTTCTTT | CASTLDANTEAFF
TRBJ1-1 | 13 | - | TRBD1 | TRBV12-3/TRBV12-4 | TGTGCCAGCACCCTGACAGGGGGCACTGAAGCTTTCTTT | CASTLTGGTEAFF
TRBJ2-5 | 15 | few | TRBD2 | TRBV12-3/TRBV12-4 | TGTGCCAGCAGTTTCGCGGGAGGGCCGCGGGAGACCCAGTACTTC | CASSFAGGPRETQYF
TRBJ2-1 | 13 | - | - | TRBV30 | TGTGCCTGGAGCGGGCAGGGGATGAATGAGCAGTTCTTC | CAWSGQGMNEQFF
TRBJ2-7 | 14 | medium-sized | - | TRBV6-5 | TGTGCCAGCACTTCCGCAGGGCAAGGCTACGAGCAGTACTTC | CASTSAGQGYEQYF
TRBJ1-1 | 11 | - | - | TRBV30 | TGTGCCTGGGGCCGGATCACTGAAGCTTTCTTT | CAWGRITEAFF
TRBJ2-1 | 15 | - | - | TRBV6-5 | TGTGCCAGCAGCCTCAAAACCGGGGACTACAATGAGCAGTTCTTC | CASSLKTGDYNEQFF
TRBJ1-1 | 17 | - | - | TRBV11-2 | TGTGCCAGCAGCCCTAGTGGGCAGTGGGGCTATAGGACTGAAGCTTTCTTT | CASSPSGQWGYRTEAFF
TRBJ1-1 | 15 | - | TRBD1 | TRBV12-3/TRBV12-4 | TGTGCCAGCAGCCTACAGGGGTATCAAAACACTGAAGCTTTCTTT | CASSLQGYQNTEAFF
TRBJ2-3 | 17 | once | TRBD2 | TRBV20-1 | TGCAGTGCTACGGCTAGCGGGGGGGCCCGTTTGTCAGATACGCAGTATTTT | CSATASGGARLSDTQYF
TRBJ2-7 | 13 | few | - | TRBV30 | TGTGCCTGGGACTCCGGGGATGCCTACGAGCAGTACTTC | CAWDSGDAYEQYF
TRBJ2-5 | 12 | few | - | TRBV29-1 | TGCAGCGCAGGGGGGGGGGGCGAGACCCAGTACTTC | CSAGGGGETQYF
TRBJ1-6 | 14 | - | TRBD1 | TRBV11-3 | TGTGCCAGCAGCCTCCGGGACAGAGATTCACCCCTCCACTTT | CASSLRDRDSPLHF
TRBJ1-1 | 13 | - | - | TRBV15 | TGTGCCACCAGCAGAGTAGAAGGAGGGTCGGCTTTCTTT | CATSRVEGGSAFF